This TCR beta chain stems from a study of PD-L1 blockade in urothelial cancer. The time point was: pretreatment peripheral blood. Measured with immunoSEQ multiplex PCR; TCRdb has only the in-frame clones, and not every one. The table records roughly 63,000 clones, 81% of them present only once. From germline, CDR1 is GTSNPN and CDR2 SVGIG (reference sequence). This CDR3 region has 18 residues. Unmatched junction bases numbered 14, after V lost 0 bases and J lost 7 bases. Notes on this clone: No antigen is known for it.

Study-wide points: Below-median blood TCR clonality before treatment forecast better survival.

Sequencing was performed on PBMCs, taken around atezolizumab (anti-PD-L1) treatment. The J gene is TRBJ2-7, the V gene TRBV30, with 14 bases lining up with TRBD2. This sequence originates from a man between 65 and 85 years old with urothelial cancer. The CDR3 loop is CAWSVRVPGLAGVREQYF. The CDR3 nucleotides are TGTGCCTGGAGTGTTAGGGTCCCGGGACTAGCGGGAGTGAGAGAGCAGTACTTC.